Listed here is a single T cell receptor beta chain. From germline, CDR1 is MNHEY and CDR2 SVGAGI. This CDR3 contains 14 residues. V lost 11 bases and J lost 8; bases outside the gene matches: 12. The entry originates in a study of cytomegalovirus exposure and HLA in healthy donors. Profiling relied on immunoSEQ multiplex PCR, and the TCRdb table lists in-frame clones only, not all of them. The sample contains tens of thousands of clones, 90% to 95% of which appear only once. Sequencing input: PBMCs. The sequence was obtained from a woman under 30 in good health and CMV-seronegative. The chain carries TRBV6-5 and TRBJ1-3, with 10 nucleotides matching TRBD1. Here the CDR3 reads CASRVGQGTDTIYF. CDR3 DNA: TGTGCCTCTCGGGTGGGACAGGGGACTGACACCATATATTTT.